This TCR beta chain was documented in a study of monozygotic twins with inflammatory bowel disease. General study points: TCRbeta inverse Simpson diversity was decreased in IBD patients versus healthy co-twins. IBD patients exhibited fewer clonotypes shared with other individuals than healthy twins, particularly with disease activity.

As for this clonotype: Its antigen is not known.

CDR1 is MNHEY, CDR2 SMNVEV, per germline (reference sequence). The CDR3 contains 13 residues. Someone took an approximately 2.5 ml blood sample from each of the donors. Each UMI, carrying a 6-nucleotide sample barcode, came from template switching. TCRdb re-called the 5' RACE reads and gives one entry per CDR3 protein, without DNA. This sample contains over 130,000 distinct CDR3 sequences. Source material: blood. This rearrangement joins TRBV27 to TRBJ2-7. This sequence originates from a human donor with ulcerative colitis or Crohn's disease, or a healthy co-twin of an affected twin (not recorded which). CDR3 loop: CASSLSVAYEQYF.